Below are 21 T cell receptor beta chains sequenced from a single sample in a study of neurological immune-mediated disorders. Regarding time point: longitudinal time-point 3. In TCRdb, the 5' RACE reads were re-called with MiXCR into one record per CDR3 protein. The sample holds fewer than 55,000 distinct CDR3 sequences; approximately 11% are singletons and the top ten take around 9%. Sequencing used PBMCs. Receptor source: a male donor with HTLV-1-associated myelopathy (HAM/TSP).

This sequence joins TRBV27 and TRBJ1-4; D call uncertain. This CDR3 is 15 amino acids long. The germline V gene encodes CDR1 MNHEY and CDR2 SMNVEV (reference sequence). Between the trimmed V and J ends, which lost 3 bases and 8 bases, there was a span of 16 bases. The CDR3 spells CASSFSSTPGEKLFF. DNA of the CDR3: TGTGCCAGCAGTTTCTCGTCTACACCAGGCGAAAAACTGTTTTTT.

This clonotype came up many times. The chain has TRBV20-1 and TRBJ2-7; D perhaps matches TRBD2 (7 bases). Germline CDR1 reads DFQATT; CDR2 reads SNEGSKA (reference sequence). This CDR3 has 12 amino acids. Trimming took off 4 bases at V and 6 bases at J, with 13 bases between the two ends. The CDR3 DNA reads TGCAGTGCTACTCAGGGGAGGGGCGAGCAGTACTTC. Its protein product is CSATQGRGEQYF.

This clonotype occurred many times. The CDR3 loop reads CSAYRGFETQYF. CDR3 coding DNA: TGCAGTGCATACAGGGGTTTTGAGACCCAGTACTTC. This chain links TRBV20-1 with TRBJ2-5; 7 bases map to TRBD1. V was pared by 6 bases and J by 5 bases, with 6 bases of the junction left unmatched. In germline, CDR1 is DFQATT, CDR2 SNEGSKA (reference sequence). The CDR3 is made up of 12 amino acids.

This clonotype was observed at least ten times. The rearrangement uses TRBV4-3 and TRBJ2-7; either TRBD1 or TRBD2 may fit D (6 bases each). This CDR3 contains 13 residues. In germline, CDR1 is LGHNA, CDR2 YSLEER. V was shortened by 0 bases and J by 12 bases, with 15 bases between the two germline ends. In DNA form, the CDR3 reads TGCGCCAGCAGCCAAGATGAACGGGGGCTTCGGTACTTC. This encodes CASSQDERGLRYF.

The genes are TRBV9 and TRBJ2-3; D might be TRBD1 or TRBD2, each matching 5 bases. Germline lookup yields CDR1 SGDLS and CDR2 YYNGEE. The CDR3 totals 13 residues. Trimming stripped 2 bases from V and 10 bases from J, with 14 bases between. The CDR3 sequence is CASSVGPAGAQYF. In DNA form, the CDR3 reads TGTGCCAGCAGCGTGGGGCCAGCCGGGGCGCAGTATTTT.

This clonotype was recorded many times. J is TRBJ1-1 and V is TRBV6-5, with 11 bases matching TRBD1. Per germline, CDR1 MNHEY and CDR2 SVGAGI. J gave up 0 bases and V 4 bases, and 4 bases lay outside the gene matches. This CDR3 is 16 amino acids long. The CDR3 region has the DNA TGTGCCAGCAGTTCCCGGGACAGGGGGTTGAACACTGAAGCTTTCTTT. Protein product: CASSSRDRGLNTEAFF.

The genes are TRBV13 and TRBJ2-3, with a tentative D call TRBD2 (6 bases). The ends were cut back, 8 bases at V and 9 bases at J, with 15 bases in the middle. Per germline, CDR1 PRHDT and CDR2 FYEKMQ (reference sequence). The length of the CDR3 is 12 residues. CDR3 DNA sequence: TGTGCCAGCCCCATCCTTGGAGGGACGCAGTATTTT. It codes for CASPILGGTQYF. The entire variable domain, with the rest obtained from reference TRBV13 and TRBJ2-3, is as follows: AAGVIQSPRHLIKEKRETATLKCYPIPRHDTVYWYQQGPGQDPQFLISFYEKMQSDKGSIPDRFSAQQFSDYHSELNMSSLELGDSALYFCASPILGGTQYFGPGTRLTVL.

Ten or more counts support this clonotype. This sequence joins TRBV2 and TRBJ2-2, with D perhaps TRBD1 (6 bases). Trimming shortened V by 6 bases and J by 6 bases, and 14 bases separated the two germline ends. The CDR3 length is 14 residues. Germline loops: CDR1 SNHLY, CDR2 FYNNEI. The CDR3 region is CASSATGRAGELFF. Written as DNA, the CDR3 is TGTGCCAGCAGCGCCACAGGGCGGGCCGGGGAGCTGTTTTTT.

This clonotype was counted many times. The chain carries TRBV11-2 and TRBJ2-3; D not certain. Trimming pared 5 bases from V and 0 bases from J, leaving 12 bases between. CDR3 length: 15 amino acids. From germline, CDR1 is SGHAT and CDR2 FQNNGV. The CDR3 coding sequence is TGTGCCAGCAGCCCATACAGATCTAGCACAGATACGCAGTATTTT. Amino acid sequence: CASSPYRSSTDTQYF.

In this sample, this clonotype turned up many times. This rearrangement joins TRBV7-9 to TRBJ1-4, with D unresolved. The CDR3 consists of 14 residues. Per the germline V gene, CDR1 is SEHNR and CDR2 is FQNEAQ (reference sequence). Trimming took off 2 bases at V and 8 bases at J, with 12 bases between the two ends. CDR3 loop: CASSLTPEGEKLFF. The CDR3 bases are TGTGCCAGCAGCTTAACACCAGAAGGAGAAAAACTGTTTTTT.

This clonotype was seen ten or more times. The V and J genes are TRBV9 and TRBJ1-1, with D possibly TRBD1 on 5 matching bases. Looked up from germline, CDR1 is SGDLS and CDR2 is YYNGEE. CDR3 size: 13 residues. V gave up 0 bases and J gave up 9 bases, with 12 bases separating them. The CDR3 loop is CASSVAAGTQAFF. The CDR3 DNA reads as TGTGCCAGCAGCGTAGCGGCCGGGACCCAAGCTTTCTTT.

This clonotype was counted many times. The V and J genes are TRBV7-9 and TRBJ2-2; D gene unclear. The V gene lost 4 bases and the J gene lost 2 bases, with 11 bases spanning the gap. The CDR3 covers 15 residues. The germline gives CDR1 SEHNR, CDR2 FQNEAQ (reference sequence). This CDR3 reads CASSYHRDNTGELFF. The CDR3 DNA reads TGTGCCAGCAGCTATCACAGAGATAACACCGGGGAGCTGTTTTTT.

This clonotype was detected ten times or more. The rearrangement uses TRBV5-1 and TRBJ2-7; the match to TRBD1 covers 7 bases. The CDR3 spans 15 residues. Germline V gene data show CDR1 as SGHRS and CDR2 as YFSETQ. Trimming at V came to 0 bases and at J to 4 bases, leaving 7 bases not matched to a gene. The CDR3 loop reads CASSLGIGGVYEQYF. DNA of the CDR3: TGCGCCAGCAGCTTGGGGATAGGGGGCGTTTACGAGCAGTACTTC.

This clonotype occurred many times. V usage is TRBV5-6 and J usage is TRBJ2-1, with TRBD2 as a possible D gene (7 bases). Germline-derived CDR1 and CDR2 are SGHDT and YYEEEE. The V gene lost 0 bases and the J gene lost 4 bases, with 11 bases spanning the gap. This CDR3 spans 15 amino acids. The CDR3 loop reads CASSLGAGAYNEQFF. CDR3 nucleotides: TGTGCCAGCAGCTTGGGGGCGGGGGCTTACAATGAGCAGTTCTTC.

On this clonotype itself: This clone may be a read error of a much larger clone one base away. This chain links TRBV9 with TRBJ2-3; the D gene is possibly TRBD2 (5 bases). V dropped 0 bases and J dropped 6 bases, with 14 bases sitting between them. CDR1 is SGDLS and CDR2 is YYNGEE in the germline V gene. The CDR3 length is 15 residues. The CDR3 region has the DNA TGTGCCAGCAGCGTAGGGACTGTTGTAGGGGATACGCAGTATTTT. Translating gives CASSVGTVVGDTQYF.

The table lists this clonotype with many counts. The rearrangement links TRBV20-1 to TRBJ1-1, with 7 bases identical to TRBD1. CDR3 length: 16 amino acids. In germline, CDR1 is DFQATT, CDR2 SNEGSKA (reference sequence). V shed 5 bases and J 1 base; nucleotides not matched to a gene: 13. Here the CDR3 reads CSAPNDRDLGNTEAFF. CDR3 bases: TGCAGTGCTCCTAACGACAGGGACTTGGGGAACACTGAAGCTTTCTTT.

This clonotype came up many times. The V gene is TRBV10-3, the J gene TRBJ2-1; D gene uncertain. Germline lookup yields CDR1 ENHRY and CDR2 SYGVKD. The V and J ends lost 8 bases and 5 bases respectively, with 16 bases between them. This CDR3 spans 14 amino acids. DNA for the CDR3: TGTGCCATCGCCGGCTCCATATTTGACAATGAGCAGTTCTTC. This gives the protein CAIAGSIFDNEQFF.

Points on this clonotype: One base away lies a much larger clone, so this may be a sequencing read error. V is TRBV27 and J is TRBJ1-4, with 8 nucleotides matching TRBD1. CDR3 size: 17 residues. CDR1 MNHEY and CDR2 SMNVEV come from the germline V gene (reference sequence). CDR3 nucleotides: TGTGTCAGCAGTTTAGCAGGGGGCCTTGCAACTAATGAAAAACTGTTTTTT. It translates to CVSSLAGGLATNEKLFF.

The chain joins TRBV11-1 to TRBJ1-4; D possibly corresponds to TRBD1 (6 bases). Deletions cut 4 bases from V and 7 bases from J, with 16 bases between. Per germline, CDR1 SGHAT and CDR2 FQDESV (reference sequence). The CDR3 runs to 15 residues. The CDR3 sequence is CASSSDSTLSEKLFF. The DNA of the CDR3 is TGTGCCAGCAGCTCGGACAGCACCCTTAGTGAAAAACTGTTTTTT.

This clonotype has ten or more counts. The CDR3 DNA reads as TGTGCCATCAGTACCAAATTCTCTGGGGCCAACGTCCTGACTTTC. Translation gives CAISTKFSGANVLTF. J is TRBJ2-6 and V is TRBV10-3; D ambiguous. Germline V gene lookup returns CDR1 ENHRY and CDR2 SYGVKD. Trimming pared 5 bases from V and 0 bases from J, leaving 8 bases between. The CDR3 contains 15 residues.

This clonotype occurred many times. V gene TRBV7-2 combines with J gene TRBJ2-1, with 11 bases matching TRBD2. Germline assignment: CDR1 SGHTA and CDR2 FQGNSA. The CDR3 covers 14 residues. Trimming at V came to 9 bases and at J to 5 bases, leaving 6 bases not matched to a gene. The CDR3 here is CASHSGGVHNEQFF. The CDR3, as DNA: TGTGCCAGTCATAGCGGGGGGGTGCACAATGAGCAGTTCTTC.